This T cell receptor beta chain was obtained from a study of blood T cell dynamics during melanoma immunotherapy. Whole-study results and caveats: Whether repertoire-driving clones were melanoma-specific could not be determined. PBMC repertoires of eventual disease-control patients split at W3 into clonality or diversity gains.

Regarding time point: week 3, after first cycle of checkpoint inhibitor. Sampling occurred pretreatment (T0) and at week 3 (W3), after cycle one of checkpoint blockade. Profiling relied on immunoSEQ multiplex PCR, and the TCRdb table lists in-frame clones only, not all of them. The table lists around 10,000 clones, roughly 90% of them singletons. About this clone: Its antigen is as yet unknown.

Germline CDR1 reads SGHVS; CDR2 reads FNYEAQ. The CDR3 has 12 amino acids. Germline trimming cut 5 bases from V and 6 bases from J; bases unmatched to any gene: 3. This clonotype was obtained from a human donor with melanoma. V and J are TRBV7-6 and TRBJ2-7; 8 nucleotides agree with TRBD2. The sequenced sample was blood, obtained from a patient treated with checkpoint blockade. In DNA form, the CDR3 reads TGTGCCAGCAGCCCGGGGGGGTTCGAGCAGTACTTC. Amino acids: CASSPGGFEQYF.